One sample yielded the 3 T cell receptor beta chains listed below, sequenced in a study of cytomegalovirus exposure and HLA in healthy donors. PCR was performed using 60 Vbeta and 13 Jbeta primers. Profiled with immunoSEQ multiplex PCR; TCRdb holds only in-frame clones, not every one. This table holds 150,000 to 200,000 clones, around 82% found once. Material: PBMCs. Receptor source: a man aged 40-50 years in good health and CMV-seropositive.

The chain is built from TRBV5-6 and TRBJ2-1; D perhaps matches TRBD1 (6 bases). From germline, CDR1 is SGHDT and CDR2 YYEEEE. V gave up 0 bases and J gave up 6 bases, with 13 bases separating them. The CDR3 loop spans 15 amino acids. CDR3 sequence reads: CASSLELEGGNEQFF. The CDR3 bases are TGTGCCAGCAGCTTGGAGCTAGAAGGGGGCAATGAGCAGTTCTTC.

V and J are TRBV14 and TRBJ1-1; possibly TRBD1 for D (5 bases). The CDR3 spans 12 residues. V gave up 4 bases and J gave up 10 bases, with 13 bases separating them. In germline, CDR1 is SGHDN, CDR2 FVKESK. This CDR3 is CASSLSGAAAFF. The CDR3 DNA sequence: TGTGCCAGCAGCCTAAGCGGGGCTGCAGCTTTCTTT.

The J gene is TRBJ2-1, the V gene TRBV27; 7 bases align to TRBD2. Germline lookup yields CDR1 MNHEY and CDR2 SMNVEV (reference sequence). Trimming removed 4 bases from V and 4 bases from J; junction bases left unmatched: 7. CDR3 length equals 15 residues. The CDR3 bases are TGTGCCAGCAGTTACGGCGGGAGTGGGTACAATGAGCAGTTCTTC. Translation gives CASSYGGSGYNEQFF.